This T cell receptor (beta chain) was profiled in a study of blood T cell repertoires in COVID-19. CDR3 length equals 16 residues. Germline V gene data show CDR1 as SGHNT and CDR2 as YYREEE (reference sequence). V lost 4 bases, J lost 4 bases, and 10 bases stayed unmatched. Source study methods: Nucleated cell counts were estimated from reference gene primer amplification. The table came from immunoSEQ multiplex PCR; TCRdb's copy has only in-frame clones and leaves some out. Clone size and the V and J calls come from that table; the DNA yielded D and trimming. This sample has roughly 230,000 clones; 85% to 90% occur once, and the top ten carry roughly 4.5%.

What was sequenced was peripheral blood. V and J are TRBV5-4 and TRBJ2-1; 8 nucleotides align to TRBD2. This sequence was found in a woman in her 40s who had recovered from COVID-19. CDR3 sequence: CASSAAVGTRYNEQFF. For the CDR3, the DNA is TGTGCCAGCAGCGCAGCGGTAGGGACTAGGTACAATGAGCAGTTCTTC. The variable domain in full, completed from reference TRBV5-4 and TRBJ2-1, reads ETGVTQSPTHLIKTRGQQVTLRCSSQSGHNTVSWYQQALGQGPQFIFQYYREEENGRGNFPPRFSGLQFPNYSSELNVNALELDDSALYLCASSAAVGTRYNEQFFGPGTRLTVL.